This TCR beta chain was found in a study of T-cell reconstitution after alpha-beta-depleted transplantation in children. The sample holds many counts of this clonotype. The CDR3 totals 13 residues. Trimming pared 1 base from V and 9 bases from J, leaving 10 bases between. Germline CDR1 reads SGHTA; CDR2 reads FQGNSA. Preparation of the TCRbeta library involved a method that used unique molecular identifiers. Using its own MiXCR run on the PCR reads, TCRdb lists one record per CDR3 protein. The table has about 230,000 distinct CDR3 sequences, around 8.9% seen once; the top ten hold around 5.1%. Material: PBMCs from the stem cell graft donor, obtained from the stem cell graft. The sequence was collected from a human donor who donated a stem cell graft to a child with SCID. This rearrangement joins TRBV7-2 to TRBJ2-1; D unresolved. For the CDR3, the DNA is TGTGCCAGCAGCTTAGTATTACGCAGTGAGCAGTTCTTC. This gives the protein CASSLVLRSEQFF.